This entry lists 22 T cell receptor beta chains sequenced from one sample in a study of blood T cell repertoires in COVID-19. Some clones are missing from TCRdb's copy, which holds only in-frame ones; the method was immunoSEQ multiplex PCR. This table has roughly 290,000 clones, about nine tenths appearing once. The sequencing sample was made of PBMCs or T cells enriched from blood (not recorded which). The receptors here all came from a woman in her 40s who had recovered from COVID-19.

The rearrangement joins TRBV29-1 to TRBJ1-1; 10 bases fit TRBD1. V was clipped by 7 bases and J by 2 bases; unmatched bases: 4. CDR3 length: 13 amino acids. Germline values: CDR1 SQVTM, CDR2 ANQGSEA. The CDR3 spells CSAGTGVNTEAFF. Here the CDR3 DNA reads TGCAGCGCAGGGACAGGGGTCAACACTGAAGCTTTCTTT. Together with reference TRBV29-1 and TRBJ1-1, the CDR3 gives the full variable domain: SAVISQKPSRDICQRGTSLTIQCQVDSQVTMMFWYRQQPGQSLTLIATANQGSEATYESGFVIDKFPISRPNLTFSTLTVSNMSPEDSSIYLCSAGTGVNTEAFFGQGTRLTVV.

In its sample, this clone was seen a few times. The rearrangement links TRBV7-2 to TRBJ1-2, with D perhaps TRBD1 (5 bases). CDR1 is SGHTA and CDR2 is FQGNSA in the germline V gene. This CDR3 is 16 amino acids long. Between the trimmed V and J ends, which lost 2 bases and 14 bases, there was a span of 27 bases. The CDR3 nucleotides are TGTGCCAGCAGCTTAACGAGTACCCAGGGCGGTAGGCTATCAACCTTC. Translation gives CASSLTSTQGGRLSTF.

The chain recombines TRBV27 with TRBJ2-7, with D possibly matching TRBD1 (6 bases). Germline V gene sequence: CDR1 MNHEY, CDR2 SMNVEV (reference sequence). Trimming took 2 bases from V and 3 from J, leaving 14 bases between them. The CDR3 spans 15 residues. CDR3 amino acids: CASSLKGDNHYEQYF. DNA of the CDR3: TGTGCCAGCAGTTTAAAGGGGGACAACCACTACGAGCAGTACTTC.

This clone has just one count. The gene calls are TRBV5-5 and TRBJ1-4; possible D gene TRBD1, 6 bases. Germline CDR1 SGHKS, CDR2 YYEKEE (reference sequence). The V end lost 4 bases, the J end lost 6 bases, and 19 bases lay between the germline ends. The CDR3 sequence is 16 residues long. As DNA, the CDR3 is TGTGCCAGCAGCATTGCGCCCTACAGGGTCGATGAAAAACTGTTTTTT. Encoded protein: CASSIAPYRVDEKLFF.

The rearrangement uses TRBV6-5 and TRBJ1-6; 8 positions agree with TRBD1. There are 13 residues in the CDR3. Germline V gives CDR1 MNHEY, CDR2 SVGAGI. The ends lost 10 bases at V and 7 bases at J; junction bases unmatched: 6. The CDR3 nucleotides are TGTGCCACGAGACAGGGGAAGAATTCACCCCTCCACTTT. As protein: CATRQGKNSPLHF.

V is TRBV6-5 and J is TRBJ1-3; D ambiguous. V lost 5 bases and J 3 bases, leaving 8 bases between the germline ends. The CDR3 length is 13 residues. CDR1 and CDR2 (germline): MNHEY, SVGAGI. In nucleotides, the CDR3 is TGTGCCAGCAGTAGCCTACTTGGAAACACCATATATTTT. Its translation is CASSSLLGNTIYF.

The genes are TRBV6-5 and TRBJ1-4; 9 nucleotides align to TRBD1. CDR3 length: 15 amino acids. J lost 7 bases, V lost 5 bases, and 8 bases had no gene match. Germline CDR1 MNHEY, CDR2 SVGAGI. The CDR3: CASSTTGTGSEKLFF. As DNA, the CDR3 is TGTGCCAGCAGTACGACCGGGACAGGGTCTGAAAAACTGTTTTTT.

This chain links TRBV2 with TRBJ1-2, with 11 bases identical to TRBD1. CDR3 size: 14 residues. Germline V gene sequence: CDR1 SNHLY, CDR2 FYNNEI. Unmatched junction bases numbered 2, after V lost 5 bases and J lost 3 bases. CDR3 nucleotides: TGTGCCAGCAGTCGGGACAGGGGGGACTATGGCTACACCTTC. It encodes CASSRDRGDYGYTF.

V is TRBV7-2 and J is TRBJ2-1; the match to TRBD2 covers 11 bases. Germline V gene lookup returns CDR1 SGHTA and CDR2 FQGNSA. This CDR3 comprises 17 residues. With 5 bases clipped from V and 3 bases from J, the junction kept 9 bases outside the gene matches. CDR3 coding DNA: TGTGCCAGCAGCCCTGGCCGTAGCGGGAGGGGCTACAATGAGCAGTTCTTC. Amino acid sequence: CASSPGRSGRGYNEQFF.

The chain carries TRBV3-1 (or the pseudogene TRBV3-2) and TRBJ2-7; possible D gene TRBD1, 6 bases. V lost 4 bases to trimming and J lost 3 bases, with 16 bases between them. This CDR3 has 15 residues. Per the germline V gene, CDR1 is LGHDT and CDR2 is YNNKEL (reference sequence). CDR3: CASSLRQALVYEQYF. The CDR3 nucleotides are TGTGCCAGCAGCCTAAGACAGGCTCTTGTCTACGAGCAGTACTTC.

CDR3 residues: CASSDSESGGNEQFF. For the CDR3, the DNA is TGTGCCAGCAGTGACTCGGAGTCGGGGGGGAATGAGCAGTTCTTC. V gene TRBV6-4 combines with J gene TRBJ2-1; 8 bases match TRBD2. Germline V gene lookup returns CDR1 MRHNA and CDR2 SNTAGT. Trimming cost V 0 bases and J 7 bases; bases outside gene matches: 5. This CDR3 spans 15 amino acids.

This CDR3 is CASSPGQASGNTIYF. In nucleotides, the CDR3 is TGTGCCAGTAGTCCGGGACAGGCCTCTGGAAACACCATATATTTT. This sequence joins TRBV19 and TRBJ1-3; 8 nucleotides match TRBD1. CDR1 LNHDA and CDR2 SQIVND come from the germline V gene (reference sequence). V was clipped by 5 bases and J by 0 bases; unmatched bases: 3. The CDR3 consists of 15 residues.

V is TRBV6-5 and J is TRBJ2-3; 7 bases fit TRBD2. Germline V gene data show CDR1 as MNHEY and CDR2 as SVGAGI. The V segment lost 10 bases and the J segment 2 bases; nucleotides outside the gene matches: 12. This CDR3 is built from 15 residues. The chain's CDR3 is CATEGGAALTDTQYF. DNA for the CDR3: TGTGCCACTGAGGGAGGGGCAGCGCTCACAGATACGCAGTATTTT.

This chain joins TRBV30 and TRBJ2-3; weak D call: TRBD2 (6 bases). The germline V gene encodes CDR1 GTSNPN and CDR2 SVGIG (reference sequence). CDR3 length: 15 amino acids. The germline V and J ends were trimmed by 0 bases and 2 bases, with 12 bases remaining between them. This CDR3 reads CAWSVAGAATDTQYF. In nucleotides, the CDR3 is TGTGCCTGGAGTGTAGCGGGCGCCGCCACAGATACGCAGTATTTT.

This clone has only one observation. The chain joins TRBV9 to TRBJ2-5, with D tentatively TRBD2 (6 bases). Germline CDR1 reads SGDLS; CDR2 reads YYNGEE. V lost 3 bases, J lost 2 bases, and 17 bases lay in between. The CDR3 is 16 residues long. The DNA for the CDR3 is TGTGCCAGCAGCGCGGTCGGCGCGGGGAGACAAGAGACCCAGTACTTC. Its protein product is CASSAVGAGRQETQYF. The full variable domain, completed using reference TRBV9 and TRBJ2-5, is DSGVTQTPKHLITATGQRVTLRCSPRSGDLSVYWYQQSLDQGLQFLIQYYNGEERAKGNILERFSAQQFPDLHSELNLSSLELGDSALYFCASSAVGAGRQETQYFGPGTRLLVL.

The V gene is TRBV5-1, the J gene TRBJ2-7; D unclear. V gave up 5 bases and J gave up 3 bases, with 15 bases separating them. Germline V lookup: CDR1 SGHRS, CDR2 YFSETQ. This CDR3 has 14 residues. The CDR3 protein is CASSFLNLRYEQYF. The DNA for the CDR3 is TGCGCCAGCAGTTTTCTGAACCTGCGCTACGAGCAGTACTTC.

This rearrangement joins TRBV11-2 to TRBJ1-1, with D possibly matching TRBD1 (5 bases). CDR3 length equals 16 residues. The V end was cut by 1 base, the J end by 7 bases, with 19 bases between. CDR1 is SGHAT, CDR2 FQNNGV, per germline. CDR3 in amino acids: CASSLVPQGSGNEAFF. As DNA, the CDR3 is TGTGCCAGCAGCTTAGTCCCCCAGGGCTCTGGGAATGAAGCTTTCTTT. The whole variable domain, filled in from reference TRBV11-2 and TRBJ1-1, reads EAGVAQSPRYKIIEKRQSVAFWCNPISGHATLYWYQQILGQGPKLLIQFQNNGVVDDSQLPKDRFSAERLKGVDSTLKIQPAKLEDSAVYLCASSLVPQGSGNEAFFGQGTRLTVV.

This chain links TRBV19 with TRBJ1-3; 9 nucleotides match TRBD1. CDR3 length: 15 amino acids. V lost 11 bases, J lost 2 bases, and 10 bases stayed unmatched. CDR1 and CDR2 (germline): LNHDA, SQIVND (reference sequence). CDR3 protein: CACSRDRATGNTIYF. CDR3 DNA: TGTGCCTGCTCCCGGGACAGGGCAACTGGAAACACCATATATTTT.

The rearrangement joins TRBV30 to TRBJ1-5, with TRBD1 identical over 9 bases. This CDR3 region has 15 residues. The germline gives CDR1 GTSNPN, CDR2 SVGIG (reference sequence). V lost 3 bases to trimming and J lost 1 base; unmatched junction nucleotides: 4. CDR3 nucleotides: TGTGCCTGGAGCTATGGGACAGGGAGCAATCAGCCCCAGCATTTT. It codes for CAWSYGTGSNQPQHF. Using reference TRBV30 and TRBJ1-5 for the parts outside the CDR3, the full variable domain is SQTIHQWPATLVQPVGSPLSLECTVEGTSNPNLYWYRQAAGRGLQLLFYSVGIGQISSEVPQNLSASRPQDRQFILSSKKLLLSDSGFYLCAWSYGTGSNQPQHFGDGTRLSIL.

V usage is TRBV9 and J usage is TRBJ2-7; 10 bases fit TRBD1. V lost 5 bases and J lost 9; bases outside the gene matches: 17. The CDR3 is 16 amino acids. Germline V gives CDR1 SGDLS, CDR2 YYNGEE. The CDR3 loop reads CASSSAPGQGYLGQYF. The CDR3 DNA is TGTGCCAGCAGTTCTGCCCCGGGACAGGGGTATCTCGGGCAGTACTTC.

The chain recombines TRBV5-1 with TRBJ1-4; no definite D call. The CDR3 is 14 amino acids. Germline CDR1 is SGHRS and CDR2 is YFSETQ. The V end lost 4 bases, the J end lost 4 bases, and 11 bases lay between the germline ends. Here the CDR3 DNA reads TGCGCCAGCAGCCCCGGGATATATAATGAAAAACTGTTTTTT. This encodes CASSPGIYNEKLFF.

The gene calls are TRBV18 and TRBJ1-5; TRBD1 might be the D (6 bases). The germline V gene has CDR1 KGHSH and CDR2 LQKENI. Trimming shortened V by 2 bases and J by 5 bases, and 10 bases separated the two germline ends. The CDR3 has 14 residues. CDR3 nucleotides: TGTGCCAGCTCACCAGCGGGGGCGGATCAGCCCCAGCATTTT. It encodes CASSPAGADQPQHF.